Below, one TCR beta chain is given with its context. Its antigen is unknown. The entry originates in a study of Tregs in tolerant kidney transplant recipients. Study context: An approximately 3-day belatacept mixed lymphocyte reaction, sometimes plus 5-day graft donor restimulation, preceded CD4+CD25+CD127- sorting.

Clones were sequenced by immunoSEQ multiplex PCR, and TCRdb holds only the in-frame ones, with some missing. The sample lists under 50,000 clones; nearly 97% were seen once. Germline V CDR1 and CDR2: MNHEY, SVGAGI. V lost 7 bases and J lost 1; bases outside the gene matches: 4. This CDR3 is built from 15 residues. Whole-study findings and limits: Findings come from small patient numbers and require larger validation. Activated donor B cell expansion appeared to reveal the most relevant donor-specific TCRbeta repertoire.

Sequencing input: Tregs from blood cultured with allogeneic cells. This TCR derives from a human donor in good health. V usage is TRBV6-5 and J usage is TRBJ2-1; 10 positions agree with TRBD1. The CDR3 DNA reads TGTGCCAGCACCGGACAGGGGGAGTCCTACAATGAGCAGTTCTTC. It specifies CASTGQGESYNEQFF.